This T cell receptor beta chain was recorded in a study of T cell responses to AZD1222 COVID-19 vaccine. Notes on the study in general: Spike-spanning, vaccine-associated CD4 TCRs were dominant at 160-218 and 743-854. Donors were mostly white British, more females; clonal diversity possibly underestimated. Increased Spike-specific TCR breadth and depth were observed after two AZD1222 doses.

Here immunoSEQ multiplex PCR was the method, and the copy in TCRdb shows in-frame clones only, minus some. The data hold 85,000 to 130,000 clones, with 70% to 90% observed a single time. The CDR3 spans 13 residues. The germline gives CDR1 SGHRS, CDR2 YFSETQ. The V end was cut by 4 bases, the J end by 4 bases, with 9 bases between. On this clone itself: What it binds is unknown.

The genes are TRBV5-1 and TRBJ1-5; D ambiguous. This sequence originates from an adult in good health. Here the sequenced sample was peripheral blood, taken on day 0 of AZD1222 vaccination. CDR3 loop: CASSPEGNQPQHF. DNA of the CDR3: TGCGCCAGCAGCCCGGAGGGTAATCAGCCCCAGCATTTT.